Listed below are T cell receptor beta chains from one sample, sequenced in a study of T cells after yellow fever vaccination. TCRdb re-called the 5' RACE reads through MiXCR, storing one row per CDR3 protein. Among about 220,000 distinct CDR3 sequences, around 3.1% were seen once, and the ten largest hold under 3.5%. The material sequenced was CD4+ T cells sorted from PBMCs, taken 10 days after the yellow fever booster vaccination. The source of these receptors is a man aged 18 to 29 who received the YFV17D yellow fever vaccine. Each CDR3 is given with its conserved first and last residue. A D gene is named only where the DNA matches it firmly. Expanded clones are given a class, and other clones once, few, many or no size at all.

few TRBJ2-5 - TRBV10-3 TGTGCCATCAGTGTCCGGAGCCAAGAGACCCAGTACTTC CAISVRSQETQYF
- TRBJ2-1 TRBD1 TRBV28 TGTGCCAGCAGTTTAGGGCGGGACAGGGAAAATAATGAGCAGTTCTTC CASSLGRDRENNEQFF
many TRBJ1-2 - TRBV5-1 TGCGCCAGCAGCTTGAGCCAGGGATATGGCTACACCTTC CASSLSQGYGYTF
- TRBJ2-3 - TRBV7-2 TGTGCCAGCAGCCGAGTCGGCAAGGGAGTCATTGGCACAGATACGCAGTATTTT CASSRVGKGVIGTDTQYF
many TRBJ1-6 - TRBV5-1 TGCGCCAGCAGCTTTAATTGGGGAGGGAATTCACCCCTCCACTTT CASSFNWGGNSPLHF
many TRBJ1-2 - TRBV11-2 TGTGCCAGCAGCTTAGATCGGAGACTGCCCAATTATGGCTACACCTTC CASSLDRRLPNYGYTF
many TRBJ2-7 TRBD2 TRBV12-3/TRBV12-4 TGTGCCAGCACCCTAGCGGGTCCCCTCTACGAGCAGTACTTC CASTLAGPLYEQYF
- TRBJ2-6 - TRBV10-3 TGTGCCATCACAAACGACAGGCAAGAGGCTGGGGCCAACGTCCTGACTTTC CAITNDRQEAGANVLTF
- TRBJ2-7 - TRBV11-1 TGTGCCAGCAGCTTAGGGGTCTCCACCGGGGCCTACGAGCAGTACTTC CASSLGVSTGAYEQYF
few TRBJ2-3 TRBD2 TRBV2 TGTGCCAGCAGTGCAAGGACTAGCGGCACAGATACGCAGTATTTT CASSARTSGTDTQYF
- TRBJ2-1 TRBD1 TRBV5-1 TGCGCCAGCAGCGCGACAGGGGGGAACAATGAGCAGTTCTTC CASSATGGNNEQFF
- TRBJ1-4 - TRBV20-1 TGCAGTGCTAGGGCAAGAAAAAGGGGTGAAAAACTGTTTTTT CSARARKRGEKLFF
few TRBJ2-4 - TRBV29-1 TGCAGCGTTGAAGACGAATTTACGGGGCGCATTCAGTACTTC CSVEDEFTGRIQYF
few TRBJ2-7 - TRBV5-1 TGCGCCAGCAGTGTGGGTCAGGGATGGATATACGAGCAGTACTTC CASSVGQGWIYEQYF
many TRBJ1-5 TRBD1 TRBV12-3/TRBV12-4 TGTGCCAGCAGCACCGACAGGGGAAGCAATCAGCCCCAGCATTTT CASSTDRGSNQPQHF
many TRBJ1-2 - TRBV24-1 TGTGCCACCAGTGATCGCAGGAACTATGGCTACACCTTC CATSDRRNYGYTF